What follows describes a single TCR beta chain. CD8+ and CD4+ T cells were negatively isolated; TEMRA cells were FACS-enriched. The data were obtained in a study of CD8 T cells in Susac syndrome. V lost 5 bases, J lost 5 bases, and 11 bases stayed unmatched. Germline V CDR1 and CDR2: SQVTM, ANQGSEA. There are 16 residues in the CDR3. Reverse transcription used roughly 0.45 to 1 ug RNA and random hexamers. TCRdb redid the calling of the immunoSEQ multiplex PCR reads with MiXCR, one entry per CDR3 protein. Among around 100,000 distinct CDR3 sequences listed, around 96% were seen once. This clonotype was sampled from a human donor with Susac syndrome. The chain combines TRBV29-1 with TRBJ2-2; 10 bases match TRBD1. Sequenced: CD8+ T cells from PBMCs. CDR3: CSVFLPGQGKTGELFF. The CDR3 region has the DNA TGCAGCGTTTTTCTTCCGGGACAGGGGAAGACCGGGGAGCTGTTTTTT.